The 4 T cell receptor beta chains below all came from one sample that was sequenced in a study of CD8 T cells in Susac syndrome. With random hexamers, reverse transcription was performed on about 0.45 to 1 ug of RNA. TCRdb reanalysed the immunoSEQ multiplex PCR reads using MiXCR and keeps one entry per CDR3 protein. The profile shows roughly 190,000 distinct CDR3 sequences, roughly nine tenths of them singletons. The material sequenced was CD4+ T cells from PBMCs. The receptors stem from a human donor with Susac syndrome.

The V call is TRBV29-1, the J call TRBJ2-7, with D hard to call. CDR1 and CDR2 (germline): SQVTM, ANQGSEA. The CDR3 has 15 residues. V dropped 6 bases and J dropped 1 base, with 19 bases sitting between them. CDR3 coding DNA: TGCAGCGTGAAAGGCTCGGACGTGGGATCCTACGAGCAGTACTTC. Encoded protein: CSVKGSDVGSYEQYF.

DNA for the CDR3: TGCAGTGCTAGCCGGGGGGACGATCAGCCCCAGCATTTT. It codes for CSASRGDDQPQHF. The chain combines TRBV20-1 with TRBJ1-5; possibly TRBD1 for D (5 bases). CDR1 is DFQATT, CDR2 SNEGSKA, per germline (reference sequence). The CDR3 contains 13 residues. The V and J ends lost 3 bases and 5 bases respectively, with 11 bases between them.

V usage is TRBV2 and J usage is TRBJ1-2, with a weak D call TRBD1 (6 bases). Germline CDR1 SNHLY, CDR2 FYNNEI. CDR3 length: 13 amino acids. The V gene lost 5 bases and the J gene lost 4 bases, with 11 bases spanning the gap. The CDR3 region has the DNA TGTGCCAGCAGTTTTACAGGGAGCTATGGCTACACCTTC. Residues: CASSFTGSYGYTF.

This chain uses TRBV28 with TRBJ2-6; maybe TRBD2 (5 bases). The germline V and J ends were trimmed by 3 bases and 2 bases, with 8 bases remaining between them. Germline V gene sequence: CDR1 MDHEN, CDR2 SYDVKM. The CDR3 totals 15 residues. The CDR3, as DNA: TGTGCCAGCAGTTTTTCGGGGACTGGGGCCAACGTCCTGACTTTC. Protein: CASSFSGTGANVLTF.